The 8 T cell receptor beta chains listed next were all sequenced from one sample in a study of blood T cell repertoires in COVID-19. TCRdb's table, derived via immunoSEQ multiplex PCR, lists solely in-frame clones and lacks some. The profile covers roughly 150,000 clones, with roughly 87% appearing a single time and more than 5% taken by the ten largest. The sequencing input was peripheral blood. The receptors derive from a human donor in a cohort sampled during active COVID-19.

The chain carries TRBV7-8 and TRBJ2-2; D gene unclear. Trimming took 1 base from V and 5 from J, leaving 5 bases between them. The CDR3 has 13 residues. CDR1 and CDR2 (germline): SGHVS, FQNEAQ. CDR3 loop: CASSLVETGELFF. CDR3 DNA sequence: TGTGCCAGCAGCTTAGTCGAGACCGGGGAGCTGTTTTTT. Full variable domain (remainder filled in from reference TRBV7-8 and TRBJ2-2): GAGVSQSPRYKVAKRGQDVALRCDPISGHVSLFWYQQALGQGPEFLTYFQNEAQLDKSGLPSDRFFAERPEGSVSTLKIQRTQQEDSAVYLCASSLVETGELFFGEGSRLTVL.

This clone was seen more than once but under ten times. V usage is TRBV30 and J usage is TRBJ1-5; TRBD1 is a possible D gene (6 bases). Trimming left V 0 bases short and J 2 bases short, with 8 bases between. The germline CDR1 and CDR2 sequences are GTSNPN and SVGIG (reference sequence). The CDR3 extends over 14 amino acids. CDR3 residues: CAWSVHRGNQPQHF. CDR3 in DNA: TGTGCCTGGAGTGTTCACAGGGGCAATCAGCCCCAGCATTTT.

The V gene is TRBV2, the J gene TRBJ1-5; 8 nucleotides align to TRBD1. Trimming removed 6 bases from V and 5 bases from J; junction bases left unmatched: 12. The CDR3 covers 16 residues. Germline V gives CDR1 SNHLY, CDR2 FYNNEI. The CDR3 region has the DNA TGTGCCAGCAGGCCAGGGACAGGTAGAACAGATCAGCCCCAGCATTTT. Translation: CASRPGTGRTDQPQHF.

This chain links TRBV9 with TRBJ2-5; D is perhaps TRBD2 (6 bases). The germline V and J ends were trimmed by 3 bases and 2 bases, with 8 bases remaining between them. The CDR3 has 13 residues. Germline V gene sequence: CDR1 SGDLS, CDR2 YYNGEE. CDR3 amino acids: CASSEAGQETQYF. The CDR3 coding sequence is TGTGCCAGCAGCGAGGCGGGGCAAGAGACCCAGTACTTC.

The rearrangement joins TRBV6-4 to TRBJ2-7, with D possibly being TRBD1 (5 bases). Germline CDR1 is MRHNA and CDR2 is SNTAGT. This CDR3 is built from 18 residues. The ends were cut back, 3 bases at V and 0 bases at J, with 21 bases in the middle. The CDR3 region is CASSEYQTGSLSSYEQYF. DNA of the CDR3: TGTGCCAGCAGTGAATACCAAACAGGCTCATTAAGCTCCTACGAGCAGTACTTC.

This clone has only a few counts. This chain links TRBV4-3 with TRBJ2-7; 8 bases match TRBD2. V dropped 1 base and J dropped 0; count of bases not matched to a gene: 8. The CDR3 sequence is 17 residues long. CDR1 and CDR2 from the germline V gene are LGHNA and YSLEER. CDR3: CASSQGLSGGSSYEQYF. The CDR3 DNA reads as TGCGCCAGCAGCCAAGGACTGAGCGGGGGAAGCTCCTACGAGCAGTACTTC.

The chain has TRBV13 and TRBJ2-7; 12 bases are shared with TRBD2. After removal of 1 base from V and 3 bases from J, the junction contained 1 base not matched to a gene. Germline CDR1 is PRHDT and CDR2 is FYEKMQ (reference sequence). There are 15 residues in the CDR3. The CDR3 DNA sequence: TGTGCCAGCAGCTTAGTGACTAGCGGGGGCTACGAGCAGTACTTC. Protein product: CASSLVTSGGYEQYF.

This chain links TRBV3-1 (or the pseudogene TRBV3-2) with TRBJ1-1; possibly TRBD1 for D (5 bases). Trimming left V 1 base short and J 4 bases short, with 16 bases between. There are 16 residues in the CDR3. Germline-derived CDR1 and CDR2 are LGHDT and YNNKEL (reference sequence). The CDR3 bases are TGTGCCAGCAGCCAAGTCGGGGGAGTGGGGCGCACTGAAGCTTTCTTT. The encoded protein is CASSQVGGVGRTEAFF.